This T cell receptor (beta chain) came from a study of blood T cell repertoires in COVID-19. Study at large: Material from acute and convalescent COVID-19 was sourced from the United States, Italy and Spain. T cells, B-cell-depleted T cells, or PBMCs supplied cDNA or gDNA.

As processed by the authors: Reference gene primer amplification in the assay estimated nucleated cell counts. The table came from immunoSEQ multiplex PCR; TCRdb's copy has only in-frame clones and leaves some out. V and J calls and clone size are those listed in that table; D and trimming were worked out from the DNA. The sample holds about 190,000 clones, around 85% seen once. V was pared by 2 bases and J by 4 bases, with 7 bases of the junction left unmatched. The CDR3 spans 16 residues. Germline V lookup: CDR1 WNHNN, CDR2 SYGVQD (reference sequence). This clonotype originated in a man between 45 and 60 years old who had recovered from COVID-19. This sequence joins TRBV10-1 and TRBJ2-3; 9 positions match TRBD2. The sequenced sample consisted of peripheral blood. CDR3 protein: CASSEMTSGLADTQYF. The CDR3 bases are TGCGCCAGCAGTGAGATGACTAGCGGATTAGCAGATACGCAGTATTTT.